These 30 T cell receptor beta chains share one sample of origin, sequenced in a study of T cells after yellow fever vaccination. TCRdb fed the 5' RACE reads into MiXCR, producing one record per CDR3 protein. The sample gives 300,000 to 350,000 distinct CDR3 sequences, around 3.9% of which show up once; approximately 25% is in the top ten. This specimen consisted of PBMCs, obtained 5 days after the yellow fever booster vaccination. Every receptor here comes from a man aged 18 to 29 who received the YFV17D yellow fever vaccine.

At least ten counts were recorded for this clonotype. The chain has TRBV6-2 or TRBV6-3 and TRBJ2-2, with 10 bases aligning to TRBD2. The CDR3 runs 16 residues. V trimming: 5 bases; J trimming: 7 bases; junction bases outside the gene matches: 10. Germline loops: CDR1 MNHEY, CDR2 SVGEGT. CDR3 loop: CASSVQAGGPVGELFF. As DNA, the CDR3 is TGTGCCAGCAGTGTCCAAGCGGGGGGGCCAGTCGGGGAGCTGTTTTTT.

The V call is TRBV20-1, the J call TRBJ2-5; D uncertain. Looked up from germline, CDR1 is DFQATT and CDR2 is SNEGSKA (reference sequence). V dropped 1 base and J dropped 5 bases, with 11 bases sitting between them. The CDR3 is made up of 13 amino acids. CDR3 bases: TGCAGTGCTAGAGTTTGGATCCGGGAGACCCAGTACTTC. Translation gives CSARVWIRETQYF.

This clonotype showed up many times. CDR3 coding DNA: TGTGCCAGCAGCTCAGAAAAAAACTCCTACAATGAGCAGTTCTTC. Its protein is CASSSEKNSYNEQFF. This rearrangement joins TRBV7-2 to TRBJ2-1; D unresolved. With 4 bases removed from V and 0 bases from J, the gap between germline ends came to 10 bases. Germline-derived CDR1 and CDR2 are SGHTA and FQGNSA. The CDR3 has 15 residues.

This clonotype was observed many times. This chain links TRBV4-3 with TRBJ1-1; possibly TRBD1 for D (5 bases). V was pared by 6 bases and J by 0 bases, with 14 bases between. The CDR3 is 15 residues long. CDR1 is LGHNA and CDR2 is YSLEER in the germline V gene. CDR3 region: CASSWGEGMNTEAFF. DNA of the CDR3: TGCGCCAGCAGTTGGGGGGAGGGGATGAACACTGAAGCTTTCTTT.

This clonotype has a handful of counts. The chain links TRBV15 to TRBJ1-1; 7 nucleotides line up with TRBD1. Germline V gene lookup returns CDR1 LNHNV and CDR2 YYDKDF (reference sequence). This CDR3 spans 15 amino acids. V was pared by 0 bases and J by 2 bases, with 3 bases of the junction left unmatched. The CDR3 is CATSREGQLNTEAFF. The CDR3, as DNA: TGTGCCACCAGCAGAGAGGGACAGCTAAACACTGAAGCTTTCTTT.

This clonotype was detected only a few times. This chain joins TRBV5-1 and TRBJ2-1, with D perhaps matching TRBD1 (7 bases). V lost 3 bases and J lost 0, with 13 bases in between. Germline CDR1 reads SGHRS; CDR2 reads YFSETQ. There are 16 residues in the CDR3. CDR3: CASSSGGLRSYNEQFF. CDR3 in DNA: TGCGCCAGCAGCTCAGGGGGACTGCGCTCCTACAATGAGCAGTTCTTC.

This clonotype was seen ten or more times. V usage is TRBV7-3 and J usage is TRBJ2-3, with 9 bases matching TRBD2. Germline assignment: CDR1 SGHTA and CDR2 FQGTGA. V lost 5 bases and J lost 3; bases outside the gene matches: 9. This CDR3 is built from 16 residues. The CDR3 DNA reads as TGTGCCAGCAGCCCTACGGTGCGGGGGGGTACAGATACGCAGTATTTT. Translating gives CASSPTVRGGTDTQYF.

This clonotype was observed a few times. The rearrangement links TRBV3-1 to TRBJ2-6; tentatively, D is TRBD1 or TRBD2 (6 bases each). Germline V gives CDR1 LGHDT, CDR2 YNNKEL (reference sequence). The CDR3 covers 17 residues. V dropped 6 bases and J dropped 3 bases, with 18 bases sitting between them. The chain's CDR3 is CASSPWGALLGANVLTF. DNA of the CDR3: TGTGCCAGCAGTCCCTGGGGGGCCTTACTTGGGGCCAACGTCCTGACTTTC. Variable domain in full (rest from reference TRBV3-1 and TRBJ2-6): DTAVSQTPKYLVTQMGNDKSIKCEQNLGHDTMYWYKQDSKKFLKIMFSYNNKELIINETVPNRFSPKSPDKAHLNLHINSLELGDSAVYFCASSPWGALLGANVLTFGAGSRLTVL.

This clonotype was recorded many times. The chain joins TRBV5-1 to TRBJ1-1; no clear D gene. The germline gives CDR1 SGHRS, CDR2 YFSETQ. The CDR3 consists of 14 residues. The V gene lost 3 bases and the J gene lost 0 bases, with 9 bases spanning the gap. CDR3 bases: TGCGCCAGCAGCTCCCTAGGCCTGAACACTGAAGCTTTCTTT. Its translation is CASSSLGLNTEAFF.

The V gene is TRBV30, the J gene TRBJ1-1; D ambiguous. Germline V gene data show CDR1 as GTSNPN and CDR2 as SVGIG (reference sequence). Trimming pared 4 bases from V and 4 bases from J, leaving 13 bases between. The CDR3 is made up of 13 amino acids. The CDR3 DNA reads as TGTGCCTGGATGTCTTATTCCCGCACTGAAGCTTTCTTT. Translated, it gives CAWMSYSRTEAFF.

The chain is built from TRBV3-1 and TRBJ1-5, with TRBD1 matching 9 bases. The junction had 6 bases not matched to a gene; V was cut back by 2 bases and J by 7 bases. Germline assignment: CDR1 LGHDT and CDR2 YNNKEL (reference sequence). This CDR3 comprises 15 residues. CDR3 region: CASSQRTGVGQPQHF. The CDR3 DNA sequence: TGTGCCAGCAGCCAACGGACAGGGGTCGGGCAGCCCCAGCATTTT.

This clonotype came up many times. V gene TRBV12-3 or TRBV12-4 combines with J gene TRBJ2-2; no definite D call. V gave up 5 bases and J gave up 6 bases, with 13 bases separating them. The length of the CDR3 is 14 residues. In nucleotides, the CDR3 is TGTGCCAGCAGTGTGTCAGTGGGATCCGGGGAGCTGTTTTTT. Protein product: CASSVSVGSGELFF.

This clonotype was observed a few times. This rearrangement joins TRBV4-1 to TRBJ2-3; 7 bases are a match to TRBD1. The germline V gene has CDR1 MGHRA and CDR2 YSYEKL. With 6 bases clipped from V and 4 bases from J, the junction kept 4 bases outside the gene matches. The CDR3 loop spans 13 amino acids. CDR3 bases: TGCGCCAGCAGGAACCAGGGGGCAGATACGCAGTATTTT. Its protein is CASRNQGADTQYF.

This CDR3 reads CASSLSTSGEADTQYF. The DNA of the CDR3 is TGCGCCAGCAGCTTATCGACTAGCGGGGAGGCAGATACGCAGTATTTT. This rearrangement joins TRBV5-1 to TRBJ2-3; 11 nucleotides agree with TRBD2. Germline V gene data show CDR1 as SGHRS and CDR2 as YFSETQ. The CDR3 runs to 16 residues. V dropped 2 bases and J dropped 4; count of bases not matched to a gene: 6.

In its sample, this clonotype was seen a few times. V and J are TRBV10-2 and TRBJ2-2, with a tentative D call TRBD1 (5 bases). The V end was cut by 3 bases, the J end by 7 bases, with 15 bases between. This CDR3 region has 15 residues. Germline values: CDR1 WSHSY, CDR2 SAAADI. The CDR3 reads CASSDEGVNSGELFF. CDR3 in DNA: TGCGCCAGCAGTGATGAAGGGGTGAATAGCGGGGAGCTGTTTTTT.

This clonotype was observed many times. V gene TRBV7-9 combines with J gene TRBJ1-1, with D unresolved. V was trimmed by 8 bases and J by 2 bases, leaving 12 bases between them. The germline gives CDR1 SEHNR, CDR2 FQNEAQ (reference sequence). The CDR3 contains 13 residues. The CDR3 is CASSGQPNTEAFF. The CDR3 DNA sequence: TGTGCCAGCTCCGGGCAGCCTAACACTGAAGCTTTCTTT.

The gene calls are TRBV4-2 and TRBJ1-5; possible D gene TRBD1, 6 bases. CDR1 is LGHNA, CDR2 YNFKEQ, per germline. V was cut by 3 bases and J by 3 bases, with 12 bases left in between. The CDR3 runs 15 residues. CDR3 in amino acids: CASSQPGGPNQPQHF. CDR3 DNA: TGTGCCAGCAGCCAGCCCGGGGGCCCCAATCAGCCCCAGCATTTT.

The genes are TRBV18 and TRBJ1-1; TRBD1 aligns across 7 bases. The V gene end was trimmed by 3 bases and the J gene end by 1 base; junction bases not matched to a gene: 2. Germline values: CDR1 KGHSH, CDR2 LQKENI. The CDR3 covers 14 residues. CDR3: CASSPTGSNTEAFF. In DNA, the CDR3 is TGTGCCAGCTCACCGACAGGGTCGAACACTGAAGCTTTCTTT.

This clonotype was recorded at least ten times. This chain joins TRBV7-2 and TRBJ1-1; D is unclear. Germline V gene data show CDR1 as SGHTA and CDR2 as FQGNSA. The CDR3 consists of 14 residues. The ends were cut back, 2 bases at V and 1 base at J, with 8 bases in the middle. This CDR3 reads CASSLYSGNTEAFF. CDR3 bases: TGTGCCAGCAGCTTATACTCCGGGAACACTGAAGCTTTCTTT.

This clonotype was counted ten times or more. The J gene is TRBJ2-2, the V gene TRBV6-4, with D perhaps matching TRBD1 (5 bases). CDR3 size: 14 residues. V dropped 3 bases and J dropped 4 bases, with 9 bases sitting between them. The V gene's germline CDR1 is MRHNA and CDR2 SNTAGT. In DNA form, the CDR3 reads TGTGCCAGCAGTGATCAGGGCGCCACCGGGGAGCTGTTTTTT. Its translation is CASSDQGATGELFF.

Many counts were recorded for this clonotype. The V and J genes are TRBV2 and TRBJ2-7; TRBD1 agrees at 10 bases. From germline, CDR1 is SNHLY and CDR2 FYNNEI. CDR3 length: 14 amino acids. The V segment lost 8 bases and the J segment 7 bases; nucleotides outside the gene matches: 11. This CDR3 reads CASAGTGATGEQYV. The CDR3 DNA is TGTGCCAGCGCCGGGACAGGGGCAACGGGGGAGCAGTACGTC.

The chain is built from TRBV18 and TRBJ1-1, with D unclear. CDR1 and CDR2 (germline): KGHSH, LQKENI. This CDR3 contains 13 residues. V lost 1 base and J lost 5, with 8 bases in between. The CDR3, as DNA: TGTGCCAGCTCACCACTGACACGGACTGAAGCTTTCTTT. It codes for CASSPLTRTEAFF. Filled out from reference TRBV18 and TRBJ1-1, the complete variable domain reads NAGVMQNPRHLVRRRGQEARLRCSPMKGHSHVYWYRQLPEEGLKFMVYLQKENIIDESGMPKERFSAEFPKEGPSILRIQQVVRGDSAAYFCASSPLTRTEAFFGQGTRLTVV.

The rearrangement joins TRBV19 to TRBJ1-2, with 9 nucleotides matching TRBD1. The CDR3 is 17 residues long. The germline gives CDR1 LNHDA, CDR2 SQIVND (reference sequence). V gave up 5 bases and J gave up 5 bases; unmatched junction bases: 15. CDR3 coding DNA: TGTGCCAGTAGTTCGAAATGGGGACAGGGATTTTTATATGGCTACACCTTC. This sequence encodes CASSSKWGQGFLYGYTF.

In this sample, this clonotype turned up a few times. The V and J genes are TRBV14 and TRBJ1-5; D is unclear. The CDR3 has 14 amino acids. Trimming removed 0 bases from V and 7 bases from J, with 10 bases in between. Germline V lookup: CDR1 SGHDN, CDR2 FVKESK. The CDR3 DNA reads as TGTGCCAGCAGCCAAGATTTAGTGTGGCAGCCCCAGCATTTT. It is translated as CASSQDLVWQPQHF.

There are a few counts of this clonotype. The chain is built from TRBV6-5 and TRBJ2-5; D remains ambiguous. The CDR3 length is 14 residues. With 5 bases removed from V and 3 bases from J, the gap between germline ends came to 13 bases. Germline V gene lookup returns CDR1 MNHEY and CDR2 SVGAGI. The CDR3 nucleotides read TGTGCCAGCAGTCACTATTCGCGCAAAGAGACCCAGTACTTC. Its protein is CASSHYSRKETQYF.

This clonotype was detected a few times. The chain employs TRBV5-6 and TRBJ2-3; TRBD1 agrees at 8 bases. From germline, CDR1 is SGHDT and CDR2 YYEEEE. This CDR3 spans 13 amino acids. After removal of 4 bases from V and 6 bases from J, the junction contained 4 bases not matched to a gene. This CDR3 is CASSLDRVDTQYF. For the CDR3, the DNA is TGTGCCAGCAGCCTGGACAGGGTGGATACGCAGTATTTT.

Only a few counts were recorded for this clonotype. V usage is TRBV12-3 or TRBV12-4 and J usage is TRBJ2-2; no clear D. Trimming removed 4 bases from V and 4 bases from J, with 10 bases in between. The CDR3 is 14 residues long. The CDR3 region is CASSYGSGTGELFF. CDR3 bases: TGTGCCAGCAGTTATGGTTCGGGCACCGGGGAGCTGTTTTTT.

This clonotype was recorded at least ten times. As DNA, the CDR3 is TGCGCCAGCAGCTCCCAGGGACAGCCGAACACTGAAGCTTTCTTT. It yields the protein CASSSQGQPNTEAFF. The rearrangement uses TRBV5-1 and TRBJ1-1; 7 bases line up with TRBD1. The germline gives CDR1 SGHRS, CDR2 YFSETQ. With 3 bases clipped from V and 1 base from J, the junction kept 6 bases outside the gene matches. The CDR3 totals 15 residues.

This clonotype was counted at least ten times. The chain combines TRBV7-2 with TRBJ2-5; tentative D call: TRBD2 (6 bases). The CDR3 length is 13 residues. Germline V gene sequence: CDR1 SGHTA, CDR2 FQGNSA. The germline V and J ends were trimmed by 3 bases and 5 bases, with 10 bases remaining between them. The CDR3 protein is CASSFAGSETQYF. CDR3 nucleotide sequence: TGTGCCAGCAGCTTCGCGGGATCGGAGACCCAGTACTTC.

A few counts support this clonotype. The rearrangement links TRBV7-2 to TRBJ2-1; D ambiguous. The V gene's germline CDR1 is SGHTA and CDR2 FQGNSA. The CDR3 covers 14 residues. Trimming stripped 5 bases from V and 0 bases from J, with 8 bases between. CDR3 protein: CASSPRASYNEQFF. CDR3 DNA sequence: TGTGCCAGCAGCCCACGAGCCTCCTACAATGAGCAGTTCTTC.